The 13 T cell receptor beta chains below all came from one sample that was sequenced in a study of CD4 and CD8 cells across lung adenocarcinoma regions. One entry per CDR3 protein results from TCRdb running MiXCR on the PCR reads. Of around 25,000 distinct CDR3 sequences in the sample, about half were seen once. Sequencing was done on a sample of CD8+ T cells from the center of a lung tumor. These receptors came from a male donor with lung adenocarcinoma. The CD4 and CD8 labels of this study may be unreliable.

The CDR3 sequence is CASWGGRGATDTQYF. The CDR3 nucleotides are TGTGCCAGTTGGGGGGGTAGGGGAGCCACAGATACGCAGTACTTC. The rearrangement joins TRBV6-1 to TRBJ2-3, with 7 bases fitting TRBD2. Near its end, the DNA agrees better with TRBJ2-7, so the J call may be wrong. Germline CDR1 and CDR2: MNHNS and SASEGT. The CDR3 sequence is 15 residues long.

V and J are TRBV10-1 and TRBJ2-1; 7 bases map to TRBD2. With the DNA end fitting TRBJ2-5 better, the J assignment may be wrong. The CDR3 consists of 15 residues. Per the germline V gene, CDR1 is WNHNN and CDR2 is SYGVQD (reference sequence). The CDR3 loop reads CASSESAGEWQTQYF. The DNA for the CDR3 is TGCGCCAGCAGTGAGTCGGCGGGGGAATGGCAGACCCAGTACTTC.

This clonotype has a count of ten or more. The chain recombines TRBV6-5 with TRBJ1-2, with 7 bases fitting TRBD1. V shed 5 bases, J shed 2 bases, and the junction held 5 bases outside the gene matches. The CDR3 spans 14 residues. Germline V gene sequence: CDR1 MNHEY, CDR2 SVGAGI. CDR3 amino acids: CASSLTGTNYGYTF. The DNA for the CDR3 is TGTGCCAGCAGTCTGACAGGGACGAACTATGGCTACACCTTC.

V usage is TRBV25-1 and J usage is TRBJ2-2; D perhaps matches TRBD1 (6 bases). This CDR3 has 13 residues. Trimming removed 4 bases from V and 16 bases from J, with 19 bases in between. Germline CDR1 reads MGHDK; CDR2 reads SYGVNS. CDR3 sequence reads: CASSAVNTGTQFF. The CDR3, as DNA: TGTGCCAGCAGTGCTGTGAACACAGGGACGCAGTTTTTT.

As concerns this clonotype: The junction departs from germline at one end; a sequencing error may be responsible. The V gene is TRBV7-2, the J gene TRBJ2-4; D not resolved. The CDR3 contains 15 residues. CDR1 is SGHTA, CDR2 FQGNSA, per germline. The CDR3 here is CASSLVSGYTDIQYF. Here the CDR3 DNA reads TGTGCCAGCAGCTTAGTATCGGGTTACACAGATATTCAGTACTTT.

About this clonotype itself: Compared with germline, one end of the junction differs, possibly owing to a read error. The chain recombines TRBV6-2 or TRBV6-3 with TRBJ2-3; D might be TRBD1 (5 bases). Matching the DNA end better, TRBJ2-1 makes the J call doubtful. The CDR3 has 16 amino acids. The germline CDR1 and CDR2 sequences are MNHEY and SVGEGT. The CDR3 region is CANSYSPQDLWNEQFF. DNA of the CDR3: TGTGCCAACAGTTACTCTCCACAGGATCTTTGGAATGAGCAGTTCTTC.

In this sample, this clonotype is medium-sized. The chain couples TRBV10-2 to TRBJ2-1, with 9 positions matching TRBD2. The DNA end favors TRBJ2-7, so the J call may be wrong. The V gene's germline CDR1 is WSHSY and CDR2 SAAADI. The CDR3 spans 16 residues. The CDR3 loop is CASRTPMGGRAYEQYF. CDR3 nucleotide sequence: TGCGCCAGCAGAACCCCTATGGGCGGGAGGGCCTACGAGCAGTACTTC.

This clonotype was detected once. The rearrangement uses TRBV27 and TRBJ2-3; D is unresolved. This CDR3 has 13 residues. Germline assignment: CDR1 MNHEY and CDR2 SMNVEV (reference sequence). Trimming removed 9 bases at V and 12 bases at J, with 22 bases between. As DNA, the CDR3 is TGTGCCAGGGGTGGTCGAGCCAAAAATATTCAGTATTTT. Its translation is CARGGRAKNIQYF.

This clonotype was counted many times. The genes are TRBV6-4 and TRBJ2-3, with TRBD2 as a possible D gene (5 bases). CDR3 size: 12 residues. The germline V gene has CDR1 MRHNA and CDR2 SNTAGT. The V end was cut by 0 bases, the J end by 12 bases, with 10 bases between. CDR3 amino acids: CASSDSGVLQYF. In nucleotides, the CDR3 is TGTGCCAGCAGTGACTCGGGAGTCCTCCAGTATTTT.

Notes on this clonotype: Relative to the germline gene, one junction end is altered; a read error may explain this. The CDR3 loop is CAGSGGSAPETQYF. Written as DNA, the CDR3 is TGTGCGGGCAGTGGGGGCAGTGCCCCAGAGACCCAGTATTTC. The gene calls are TRBV6-1 and TRBJ2-4; D perhaps matches TRBD1 (6 bases). The germline CDR1 and CDR2 sequences are MNHNS and SASEGT. There are 14 residues in the CDR3.

In regard to this clonotype: This may be a read error, as it is one base from a much larger clone. The genes are TRBV6-2 or TRBV6-3 and TRBJ2-1; tentative D call: TRBD2 (5 bases). The J call is uncertain, as TRBJ2-7 better fits the DNA end. Germline values: CDR1 MNHEY, CDR2 SVGEGT. The CDR3 sequence is 15 residues long. CDR3 loop: CASSRTGSSYNQQYF. The DNA of the CDR3 is TGTGCCAGCAGTAGGACTGGTAGCTCCTACAATCAGCAGTACTTC.

This chain connects TRBV6-5 to TRBJ1-2; no definite D call. V dropped 2 bases and J dropped 0 bases, with 7 bases sitting between them. Germline V gene sequence: CDR1 MNHEY, CDR2 SVGAGI. The CDR3 spans 14 residues. The CDR3 region is CASSYGAANYGYTF. CDR3 bases: TGTGCCAGCAGTTACGGAGCAGCTAACTATGGCTACACCTTC.

As for this clonotype: This could be a read error, since a much larger clone is one nucleotide away. The chain recombines TRBV27 with TRBJ2-1, with TRBD2 identical over 9 bases. The J call may be in error: the DNA end matches TRBJ2-7 better. The CDR3 is 16 amino acids. Germline V gene sequence: CDR1 MNHEY, CDR2 SMNVEV (reference sequence). CDR3 in DNA: TGTGCCAGCAGTTTAGGGCTAGCGGGGCTTTACAATGAGCAGTACTTC. This translates into CASSLGLAGLYNEQYF.